What follows are 15 T cell receptor beta chains derived from one specimen sequenced in a study of high-grade serous ovarian cancer treatment subgroups. Here immunoSEQ multiplex PCR was the method, and the copy in TCRdb shows in-frame clones only, minus some. The sample holds 5,500 to 6,000 clones; roughly three quarters are singletons and the top ten take 7.5% to 9.5%. Tumor samples were obtained before definitive surgery or chemotherapy. Sequencing input: tumor tissue. Every receptor here comes from a human donor with high-grade serous ovarian cancer.

This clone has a single count. The chain has TRBV28 and TRBJ2-7; D possibly uses TRBD1 or TRBD2 (5 bases each). Germline-derived CDR1 and CDR2 are MDHEN and SYDVKM. The V end lost 6 bases, the J end lost 0 bases, and 9 bases lay between the germline ends. This CDR3 comprises 13 residues. CDR3: CASRGTPSYEQYF. In nucleotides, the CDR3 is TGTGCCAGCAGGGGGACCCCCTCCTACGAGCAGTACTTC.

This clone turned up a few times. The chain carries TRBV2 and TRBJ2-5, with D hard to call. The CDR3 consists of 11 residues. Germline-derived CDR1 and CDR2 are SNHLY and FYNNEI. V lost 7 bases, J lost 1 base, and 4 bases lay in between. CDR3 DNA sequence: TGTGCCAGCAAATTCCAAGAGACCCAGTACTTC. Protein sequence: CASKFQETQYF.

V usage is TRBV11-2 and J usage is TRBJ1-1; 8 nucleotides match TRBD1. This CDR3 region has 14 residues. Trimming at V came to 7 bases and at J to 6 bases, leaving 10 bases not matched to a gene. The germline gives CDR1 SGHAT, CDR2 FQNNGV. The CDR3 spells CASTVQGVRSEAFF. CDR3 sequence (DNA): TGTGCCAGCACGGTACAGGGGGTTAGGTCTGAAGCTTTCTTT.

The DNA for the CDR3 is TGTGCCAGCAGCTCGGACCTTCCCTATGGCTACACCTTC. Translation gives CASSSDLPYGYTF. The V and J genes are TRBV7-8 and TRBJ1-2; the D is unclear. Per the germline V gene, CDR1 is SGHVS and CDR2 is FQNEAQ. This CDR3 comprises 13 residues. Trimming removed 4 bases from V and 4 bases from J, with 10 bases in between.

The V and J genes are TRBV7-9 and TRBJ2-5; D uncertain. Per germline, CDR1 SEHNR and CDR2 FQNEAQ (reference sequence). This CDR3 is 13 amino acids long. With 2 bases removed from V and 5 bases from J, the gap between germline ends came to 9 bases. Here the CDR3 reads CASSLKSSETQYF. As DNA, the CDR3 is TGTGCCAGCAGCTTAAAGAGTAGTGAGACCCAGTACTTC. Based on the CDR3 plus reference TRBV7-9 and TRBJ2-5, the full variable domain is DTGVSQNPRHKITKRGQNVTFRCDPISEHNRLYWYRQTLGQGPEFLTYFQNEAQLEKSRLLSDRFSAERPKGSFSTLEIQRTEQGDSAMYLCASSLKSSETQYFGPGTRLLVL.

V usage is TRBV27 and J usage is TRBJ1-6, with 7 bases fitting TRBD1. CDR3 length: 19 amino acids. The ends lost 2 bases at V and 0 bases at J; junction bases unmatched: 10. Germline V gene data show CDR1 as MNHEY and CDR2 as SMNVEV (reference sequence). DNA of the CDR3: TGTGCCAGCAGTTTAGACAGGGCCCCCTCCAGCTCCTATAATTCACCCCTCCACTTT. Translation gives CASSLDRAPSSSYNSPLHF.

V usage is TRBV5-8 and J usage is TRBJ1-1; D is possibly TRBD1 (6 bases). The CDR3 contains 14 residues. Germline loops: CDR1 SGHTS, CDR2 YDEGEE. The V and J ends lost 5 bases and 4 bases respectively, with 15 bases between them. CDR3 nucleotides: TGTGCCAGCAGATTCAGAACAGGGATCACTGAAGCTTTCTTT. Protein sequence: CASRFRTGITEAFF.

This clone has only a few counts. The J gene is TRBJ1-3, the V gene TRBV5-4; D not resolved. Germline V CDR1 and CDR2: SGHNT, YYREEE (reference sequence). CDR3 length: 17 residues. V was clipped by 3 bases and J by 1 base, with 17 bases between them. The CDR3 loop reads CASSSSGIGISGNTIYF. As DNA, the CDR3 is TGTGCCAGCAGCTCCTCCGGGATCGGAATTTCTGGAAACACCATATATTTT.

This clone was observed once. This chain joins TRBV29-1 and TRBJ1-4, with TRBD1 as a possible D gene (5 bases). Germline CDR1 reads SQVTM; CDR2 reads ANQGSEA. This CDR3 spans 13 amino acids. V gave up 0 bases and J gave up 7 bases, with 9 bases separating them. The CDR3 coding sequence is TGCAGCGTTGAAGAGGACGGGACTGAAAAACTGTTTTTT. Translation gives CSVEEDGTEKLFF.

In this sample, this clone turned up a few times. The chain has TRBV10-1 and TRBJ1-5, with D possibly matching TRBD1 (5 bases). V lost 2 bases to trimming and J lost 1 base, with 12 bases between them. The CDR3 has 16 residues. Looked up from germline, CDR1 is WNHNN and CDR2 is SYGVQD (reference sequence). As DNA, the CDR3 is TGCGCCAGCAGTGAGACCCAGGGACCAAGCAATCAGCCCCAGCATTTT. As protein: CASSETQGPSNQPQHF.

V is TRBV27 and J is TRBJ2-1; the D is unclear. The CDR3 spans 15 residues. V was shortened by 6 bases and J by 7 bases, with 19 bases between the two germline ends. In germline, CDR1 is MNHEY, CDR2 SMNVEV (reference sequence). In DNA form, the CDR3 reads TGTGCCAGCAGCCCACAAGAGCCCTTTGGGAATGAGCAGTTCTTC. Protein: CASSPQEPFGNEQFF.

This chain joins TRBV7-3 and TRBJ1-2; 8 bases are shared with TRBD1. This CDR3 is 14 amino acids long. The trim removed 2 bases at V and 4 bases at J, leaving 3 bases unmatched. Germline CDR1 and CDR2: SGHTA and FQGTGA. The CDR3 coding sequence is TGTGCCAGCAGCTTAGGACAGGGCGGCTATGGCTACACCTTC. It encodes CASSLGQGGYGYTF.

V usage is TRBV4-3 and J usage is TRBJ2-3; 10 nucleotides agree with TRBD2. This CDR3 is built from 17 residues. V trimming: 0 bases; J trimming: 2 bases; junction bases outside the gene matches: 5. The germline gives CDR1 LGHNA, CDR2 YSLEER. CDR3 coding DNA: TGCGCCAGCAGCCAAGATAGGCTAGCGGGGGTCACAGATACGCAGTATTTT. Protein: CASSQDRLAGVTDTQYF.

This clone appeared a single time. This chain connects TRBV28 to TRBJ1-2; D remains ambiguous. Germline V gene lookup returns CDR1 MDHEN and CDR2 SYDVKM. This CDR3 has 13 residues. Trimming stripped 4 bases from V and 4 bases from J, with 10 bases between. The CDR3, as DNA: TGTGCCAGCAGTTCACCTCCCCCCTATGGCTACACCTTC. It specifies CASSSPPPYGYTF.

The genes are TRBV2 and TRBJ2-7, with D possibly being TRBD2 (6 bases). Between the trimmed V and J ends, which lost 8 bases and 1 base, there was a span of 6 bases. The CDR3 consists of 11 residues. CDR1 SNHLY and CDR2 FYNNEI come from the germline V gene. The CDR3 nucleotides read TGTGCCAGCGGGGGGTCCTACGAGCAGTACTTC. Protein: CASGGSYEQYF.